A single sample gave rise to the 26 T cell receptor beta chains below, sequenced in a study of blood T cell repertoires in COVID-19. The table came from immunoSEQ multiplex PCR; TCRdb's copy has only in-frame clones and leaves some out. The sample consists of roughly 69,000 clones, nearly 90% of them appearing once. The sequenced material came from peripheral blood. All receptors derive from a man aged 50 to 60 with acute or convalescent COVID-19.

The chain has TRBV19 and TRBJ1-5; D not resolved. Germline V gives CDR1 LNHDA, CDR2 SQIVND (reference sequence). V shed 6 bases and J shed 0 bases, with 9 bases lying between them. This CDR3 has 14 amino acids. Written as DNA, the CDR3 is TGTGCCAGTAGCCTTGGCACTAGCAATCAGCCCCAGCATTTT. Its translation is CASSLGTSNQPQHF.

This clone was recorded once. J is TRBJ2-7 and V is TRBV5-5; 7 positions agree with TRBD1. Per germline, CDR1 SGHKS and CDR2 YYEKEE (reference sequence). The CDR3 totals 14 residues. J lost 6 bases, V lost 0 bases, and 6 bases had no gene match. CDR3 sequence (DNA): TGTGCCAGCAGCTTGGAGGGGGCAGGACCCGAGCAGTACTTC. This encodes CASSLEGAGPEQYF.

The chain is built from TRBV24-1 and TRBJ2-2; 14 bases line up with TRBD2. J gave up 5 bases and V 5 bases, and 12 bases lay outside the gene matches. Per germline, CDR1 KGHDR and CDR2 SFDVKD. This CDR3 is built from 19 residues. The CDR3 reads CATSATSGLAGVQTGELFF. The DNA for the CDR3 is TGTGCCACCAGTGCAACATCGGGACTAGCGGGAGTTCAAACCGGGGAGCTGTTTTTT.

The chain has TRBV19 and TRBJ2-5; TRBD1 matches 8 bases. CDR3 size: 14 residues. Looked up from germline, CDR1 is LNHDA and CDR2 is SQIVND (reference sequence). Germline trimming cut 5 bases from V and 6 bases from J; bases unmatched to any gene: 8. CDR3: CASSREQGGKTQYF. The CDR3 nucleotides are TGTGCCAGTAGTCGTGAACAGGGGGGAAAGACCCAGTACTTC.

The CDR3 sequence: CASSKTRDRVTDTQYF. Written as DNA, the CDR3 is TGTGCCAGCAGCAAAACCCGGGACAGGGTAACAGATACGCAGTATTTT. This chain uses TRBV7-8 with TRBJ2-3; 9 positions agree with TRBD1. V was clipped by 5 bases and J by 3 bases; unmatched bases: 9. Per germline, CDR1 SGHVS and CDR2 FQNEAQ. This CDR3 has 16 residues.

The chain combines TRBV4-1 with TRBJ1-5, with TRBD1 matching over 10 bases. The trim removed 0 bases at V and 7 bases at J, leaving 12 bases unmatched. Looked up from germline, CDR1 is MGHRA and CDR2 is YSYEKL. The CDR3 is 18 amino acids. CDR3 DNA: TGCGCCAGCAGCCAAGACGGCCTAGGGGACAGGGGACGACAGCCCCAGCATTTT. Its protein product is CASSQDGLGDRGRQPQHF.

DNA for the CDR3: TGCACCAGCAGCAGTCCGGAGGACAGATGTGGCAATCAGCCCCAGCATTTT. Translated: CTSSSPEDRCGNQPQHF. The chain couples TRBV1 to TRBJ1-5; the D call of TRBD1 is as the table states it, not checked on the DNA. TRBV1 has pseudogene status. The CDR3 runs 17 residues.

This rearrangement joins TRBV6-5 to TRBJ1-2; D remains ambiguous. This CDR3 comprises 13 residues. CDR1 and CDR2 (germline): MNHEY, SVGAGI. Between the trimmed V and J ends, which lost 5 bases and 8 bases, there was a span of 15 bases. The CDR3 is CASSRVPERGYTF. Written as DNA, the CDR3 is TGTGCCAGCAGTCGGGTCCCAGAACGCGGCTACACCTTC.

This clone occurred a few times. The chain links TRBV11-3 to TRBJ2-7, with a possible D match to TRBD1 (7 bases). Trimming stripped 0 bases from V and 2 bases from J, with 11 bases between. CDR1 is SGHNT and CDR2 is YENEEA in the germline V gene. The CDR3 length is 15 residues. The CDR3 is CASSLEGRGAYEQYF. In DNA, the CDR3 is TGTGCCAGCAGCTTAGAAGGCAGGGGGGCCTACGAGCAGTACTTC.

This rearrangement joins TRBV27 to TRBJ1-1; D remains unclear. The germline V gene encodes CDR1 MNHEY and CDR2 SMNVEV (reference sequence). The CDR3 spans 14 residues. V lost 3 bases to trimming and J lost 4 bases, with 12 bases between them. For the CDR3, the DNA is TGTGCCAGCAGTTTTCGGGGTTCCTCCACTGAAGCTTTCTTT. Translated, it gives CASSFRGSSTEAFF.

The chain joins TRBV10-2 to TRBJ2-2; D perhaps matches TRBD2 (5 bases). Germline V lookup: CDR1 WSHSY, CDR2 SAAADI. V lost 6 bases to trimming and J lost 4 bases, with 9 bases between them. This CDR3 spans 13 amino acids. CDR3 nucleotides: TGCGCCAGCAGGGACTTAACCACCGGGGAGCTGTTTTTT. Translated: CASRDLTTGELFF.

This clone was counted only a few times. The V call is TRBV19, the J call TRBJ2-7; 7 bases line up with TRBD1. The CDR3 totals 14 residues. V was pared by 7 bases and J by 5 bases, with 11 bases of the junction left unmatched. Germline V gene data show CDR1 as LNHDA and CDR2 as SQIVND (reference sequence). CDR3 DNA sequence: TGTGCCAGTAAGGCGACAGGGACATTCAACGAGCAGTACTTC. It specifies CASKATGTFNEQYF.

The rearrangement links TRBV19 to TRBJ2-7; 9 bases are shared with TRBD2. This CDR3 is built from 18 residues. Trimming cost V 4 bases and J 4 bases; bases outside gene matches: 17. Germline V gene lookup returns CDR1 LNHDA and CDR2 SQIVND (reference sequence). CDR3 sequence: CASSTEVSAGGIGYEQYF. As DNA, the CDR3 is TGTGCCAGTAGTACAGAAGTCTCAGCGGGGGGAATAGGGTACGAGCAGTACTTC.

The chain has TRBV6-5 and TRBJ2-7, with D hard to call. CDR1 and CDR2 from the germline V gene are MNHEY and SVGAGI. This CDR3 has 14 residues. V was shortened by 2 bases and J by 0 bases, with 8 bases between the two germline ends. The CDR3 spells CASSYDDFSYEQYF. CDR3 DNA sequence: TGTGCCAGCAGTTACGACGACTTCTCCTACGAGCAGTACTTC.

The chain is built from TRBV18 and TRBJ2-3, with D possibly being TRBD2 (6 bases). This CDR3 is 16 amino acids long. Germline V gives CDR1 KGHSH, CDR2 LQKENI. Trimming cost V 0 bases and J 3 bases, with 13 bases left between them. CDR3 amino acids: CASSPPRAGRTDTQYF. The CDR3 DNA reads TGTGCCAGCTCACCACCGAGGGCAGGGAGGACAGATACGCAGTATTTT.

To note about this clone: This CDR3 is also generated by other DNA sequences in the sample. DNA for the CDR3: TGCGCCAGCAGCTTAGTAGCGGATGAGCAGTTCTTC. Translating it yields CASSLVADEQFF. V and J are TRBV5-1 and TRBJ2-1; tentatively, D is TRBD2 (6 bases). The CDR3 has 12 residues. V lost 2 bases, J lost 8 bases, and 8 bases lay in between. The germline gives CDR1 SGHRS, CDR2 YFSETQ. Full variable domain (remainder filled in from reference TRBV5-1 and TRBJ2-1): KAGVTQTPRYLIKTRGQQVTLSCSPISGHRSVSWYQQTPGQGLQFLFEYFSETQRNKGNFPGRFSGRQFSNSRSEMNVSTLELGDSALYLCASSLVADEQFFGPGTRLTVL.

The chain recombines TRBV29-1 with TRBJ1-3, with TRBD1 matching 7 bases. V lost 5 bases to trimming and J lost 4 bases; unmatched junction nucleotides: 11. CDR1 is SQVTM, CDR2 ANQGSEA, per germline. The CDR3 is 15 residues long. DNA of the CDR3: TGCAGCGTTCGCAGACAGGGAAGGACGGGAAACACCATATATTTT. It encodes CSVRRQGRTGNTIYF.

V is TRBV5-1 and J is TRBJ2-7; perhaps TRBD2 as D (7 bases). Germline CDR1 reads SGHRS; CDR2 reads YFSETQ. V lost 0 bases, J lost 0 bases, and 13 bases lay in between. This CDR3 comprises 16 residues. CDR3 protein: CASSLALGGDSYEQYF. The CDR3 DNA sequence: TGCGCCAGCAGCTTGGCCTTAGGGGGGGACTCCTACGAGCAGTACTTC.

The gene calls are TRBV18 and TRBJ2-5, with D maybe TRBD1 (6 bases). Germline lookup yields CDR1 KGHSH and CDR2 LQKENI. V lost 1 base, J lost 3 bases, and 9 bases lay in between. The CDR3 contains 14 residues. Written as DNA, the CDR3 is TGTGCCAGCTCACCACAGGACAGAAAAGAGACCCAGTACTTC. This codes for CASSPQDRKETQYF.

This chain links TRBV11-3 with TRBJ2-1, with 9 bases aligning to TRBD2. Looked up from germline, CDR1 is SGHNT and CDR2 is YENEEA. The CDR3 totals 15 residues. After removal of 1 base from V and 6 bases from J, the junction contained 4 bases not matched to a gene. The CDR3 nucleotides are TGTGCCAGCAGCTTAGCAGGCGGGAGGGCCAATGAGCAGTTCTTC. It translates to CASSLAGGRANEQFF.

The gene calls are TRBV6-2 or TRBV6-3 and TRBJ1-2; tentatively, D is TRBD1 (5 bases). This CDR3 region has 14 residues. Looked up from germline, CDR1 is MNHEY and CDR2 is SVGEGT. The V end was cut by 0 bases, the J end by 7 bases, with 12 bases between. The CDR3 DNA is TGTGCCAGCAGTTACTCAGGGGCTGGCCTTGGCTACACCTTC. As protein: CASSYSGAGLGYTF.

CDR3 sequence reads: CASSERQETQYF. CDR3 bases: TGTGCCAGCTCCGAGCGGCAAGAGACCCAGTACTTC. The chain carries TRBV6-5 and TRBJ2-5, with D tentatively TRBD2 (5 bases). There are 12 residues in the CDR3. Germline values: CDR1 MNHEY, CDR2 SVGAGI. V was trimmed by 8 bases and J by 2 bases, leaving 9 bases between them.

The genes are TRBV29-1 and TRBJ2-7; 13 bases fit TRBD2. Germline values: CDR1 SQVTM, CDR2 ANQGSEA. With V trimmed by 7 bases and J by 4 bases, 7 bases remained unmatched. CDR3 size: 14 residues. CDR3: CSATSGRDVYEQYF. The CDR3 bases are TGCAGCGCCACTAGCGGGAGGGACGTATACGAGCAGTACTTC.

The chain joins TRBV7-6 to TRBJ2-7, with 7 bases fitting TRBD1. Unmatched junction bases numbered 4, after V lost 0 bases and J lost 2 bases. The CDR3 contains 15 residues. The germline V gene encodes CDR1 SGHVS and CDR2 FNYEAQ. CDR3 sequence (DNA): TGTGCCAGCAGCTTAGCGCCAGGGACAGCCTACGAGCAGTACTTC. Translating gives CASSLAPGTAYEQYF.

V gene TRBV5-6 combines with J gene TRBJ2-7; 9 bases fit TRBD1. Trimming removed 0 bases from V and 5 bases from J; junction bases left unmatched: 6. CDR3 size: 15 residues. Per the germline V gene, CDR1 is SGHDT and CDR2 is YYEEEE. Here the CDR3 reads CASSLGGQGTHEQYF. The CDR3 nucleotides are TGTGCCAGCAGCTTGGGGGGACAGGGAACCCACGAGCAGTACTTC.

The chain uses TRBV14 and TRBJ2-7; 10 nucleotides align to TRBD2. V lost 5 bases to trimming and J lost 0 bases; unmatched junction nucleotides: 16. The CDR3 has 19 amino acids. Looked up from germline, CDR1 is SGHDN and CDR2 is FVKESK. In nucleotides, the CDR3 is TGTGCCAGCAGCTTCCGGGACAGTGGGACTAGCGCCTTCTCCTACGAGCAGTACTTC. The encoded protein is CASSFRDSGTSAFSYEQYF.